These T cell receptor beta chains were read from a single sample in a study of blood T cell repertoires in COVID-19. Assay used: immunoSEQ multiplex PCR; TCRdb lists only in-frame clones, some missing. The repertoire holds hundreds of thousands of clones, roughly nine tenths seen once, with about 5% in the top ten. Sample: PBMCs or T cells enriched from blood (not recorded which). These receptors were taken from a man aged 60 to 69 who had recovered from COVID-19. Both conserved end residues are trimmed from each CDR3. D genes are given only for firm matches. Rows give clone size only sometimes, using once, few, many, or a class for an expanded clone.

ASSSGLAGYQETQY . TRBV6-5 TRBD2
ASRPTSGARSNTGELF . TRBV7-9 TRBD2
ASSSRTGNSNYGYT once TRBV28 TRBD1
SASTDRNYGYT . TRBV20-1 .
AISESSGSNNSPLH . TRBV10-3 .
AWSVPGEGTDTQY few TRBV30 .
ASSDPGKGYNEQF . TRBV6-4 .
ASSETLAVTGELF . TRBV2 .
ASSSHGLTPGQANTEAF . TRBV7-8 TRBD1
ASSYLRAYSGNTIY . TRBV6-5 .
ASSAGTGLSFYEQY . TRBV5-1 TRBD1
ASSNRGGTEAF . TRBV6-5 TRBD1
ASSNWRPGQGSYEQY . TRBV21-1 .
AISETGTNYEQY once TRBV10-3 .
SAIGQGASGNYGYT . TRBV29-1 TRBD1
ASSTRQGVDNEQF . TRBV6-5 TRBD1
ASSLRVEQY . TRBV7-9 .
ASSLGTVSQETQY . TRBV28 TRBD1
ASSLRLNYGYT . TRBV5-1 .
ASSLTGGNEKLF . TRBV5-1 TRBD1
ASSTGLAGYVSSEQY . TRBV5-1 TRBD2
AWSRDRGYHEQY . TRBV30 TRBD1
AISKQDRVAGNTIY . TRBV10-3 TRBD1
ASTGETYGYT . TRBV12-3/TRBV12-4 .
ASSLSSAGITGELF . TRBV7-3 .
ASSEGAGPRTDTQY . TRBV2 .
ASSQLGASTEAF . TRBV3-1/TRBV3-2 .
ATSDLTSGPPNEQF . TRBV24-1 TRBD2
ASSQDVGVSYNEQF . TRBV3-1/TRBV3-2 .
SVGVGSGNTIY . TRBV29-1 .
ASSLGEPLGQPQH once TRBV5-1 .
ASSQQTLRTGMEQY . TRBV4-2 .
ASSPDRYNEQF once TRBV7-2 .
ASSPGLAGDAETQY . TRBV28 TRBD2